This T cell receptor beta chain derives from a study of blood T cell repertoires in COVID-19. Overall study context: Specimens from acute and convalescent COVID-19 originated in the United States, Italy and Spain. T cells, B-cell-depleted T cells, or PBMCs supplied cDNA or gDNA.

Original handling: Using reference gene primer amplification, nucleated cell counts were estimated. Profiling relied on immunoSEQ multiplex PCR, and the TCRdb table lists in-frame clones only, not all of them. The DNA gave D and trimming, while V, J and clone size come from that table. Of a few hundred thousand clones listed, around four fifths are singletons. The V gene end was trimmed by 2 bases and the J gene end by 5 bases; junction bases not matched to a gene: 6. Germline V lookup: CDR1 KGHDR, CDR2 SFDVKD. There are 16 residues in the CDR3. The source of this sequence is a man in his sixties who had recovered from COVID-19. The specimen was peripheral blood. The rearrangement joins TRBV24-1 to TRBJ2-5; 11 bases fit TRBD1. The CDR3: CATSDYRDRGSETQYF. DNA of the CDR3: TGTGCCACCAGTGATTACCGGGACAGGGGGTCGGAGACCCAGTACTTC.